Following are 22 T cell receptor beta chains from one sample sequenced in a study of human T cells and chemical hapten exposure. Time point in this sample: patch test 1, 2 weeks after DPC sensitization. The treatment was: therapeutic diphenylcyclopropenone sensitization with weekly scalp DPC. Via MiXCR, TCRdb re-called the RACE reads, giving one row per CDR3 protein. Among approximately 340,000 distinct CDR3 sequences, approximately 6.3% were seen once, and the ten largest hold roughly 7.9%. The sequenced sample was whole blood, obtained in connection with sensitization to the hapten diphenylcyclopropenone (DPC). These receptors were taken from a woman younger than 30 with alopecia areata. Some clones in this sample may be carry-over from other donors' samples.

This clonotype was recorded at least ten times. The rearrangement links TRBV6-2 or TRBV6-3 to TRBJ1-4; D gene unclear. V dropped 10 bases and J dropped 5 bases, with 8 bases sitting between them. The CDR3 has 11 residues. The germline gives CDR1 MNHEY, CDR2 SVGEGT. The CDR3 loop reads CATGGNEKLFF. The CDR3, as DNA: TGTGCCACCGGCGGCAATGAAAAACTGTTTTTT.

The table lists this clonotype with many counts. V usage is TRBV28 and J usage is TRBJ2-3; TRBD2 matches 10 bases. After removal of 5 bases from V and 2 bases from J, the junction contained 10 bases not matched to a gene. The CDR3 contains 17 residues. Per germline, CDR1 MDHEN and CDR2 SYDVKM. The DNA of the CDR3 is TGTGCCAGCAGTCCGGCTGGCCTAGCGGGGGACACAGATACGCAGTATTTT. It specifies CASSPAGLAGDTDTQYF.

The sample holds many counts of this clonotype. The genes are TRBV9 and TRBJ1-1, with D unresolved. With 1 base removed from V and 0 bases from J, the gap between germline ends came to 4 bases. Germline CDR1 and CDR2: SGDLS and YYNGEE. CDR3 size: 13 residues. The CDR3 DNA is TGTGCCAGCAGCGTATCGGTGAACACTGAAGCTTTCTTT. Residues: CASSVSVNTEAFF.

The chain employs TRBV6-5 and TRBJ1-1, with 10 bases lining up with TRBD1. J lost 3 bases, V lost 7 bases, and 14 bases had no gene match. Per germline, CDR1 MNHEY and CDR2 SVGAGI. The CDR3 has 17 residues. The CDR3 nucleotides are TGTGCCAGCACACTGAAAGGGACAGGGGATGAGGACACTGAAGCTTTCTTT. Protein product: CASTLKGTGDEDTEAFF.

This clonotype was picked up many times. This chain uses TRBV11-2 with TRBJ1-6; 8 bases line up with TRBD1. With V trimmed by 2 bases and J by 4 bases, 7 bases remained unmatched. Germline assignment: CDR1 SGHAT and CDR2 FQNNGV. CDR3 length equals 17 residues. The CDR3 loop is CASSLYNRGDYNSPLHF. The CDR3 DNA follows: TGTGCCAGCAGCTTATATAACAGGGGGGATTATAATTCACCCCTCCACTTT. Complete variable domain (other parts from reference TRBV11-2 and TRBJ1-6): EAGVAQSPRYKIIEKRQSVAFWCNPISGHATLYWYQQILGQGPKLLIQFQNNGVVDDSQLPKDRFSAERLKGVDSTLKIQPAKLEDSAVYLCASSLYNRGDYNSPLHFGNGTRLTVT.

This rearrangement joins TRBV6-5 to TRBJ2-2; no clear D. V was clipped by 7 bases and J by 6 bases, with 15 bases between them. The CDR3 runs 14 residues. The germline V gene encodes CDR1 MNHEY and CDR2 SVGAGI. The CDR3 loop is CASTPLGVAGELFF. The CDR3 DNA reads TGTGCCAGCACCCCGTTGGGTGTGGCCGGGGAGCTGTTTTTT.

This clonotype was observed at least ten times. V gene TRBV7-9 combines with J gene TRBJ2-3; maybe TRBD1 (6 bases). Germline V gene data show CDR1 as SEHNR and CDR2 as FQNEAQ (reference sequence). This CDR3 contains 15 residues. Trimming took off 6 bases at V and 0 bases at J, with 13 bases between the two ends. CDR3 amino acids: CASSRTVPSTDTQYF. The CDR3 coding sequence is TGTGCCAGCAGTAGGACAGTACCCAGCACAGATACGCAGTATTTT.

This clonotype has only a few counts. This sequence joins TRBV29-1 and TRBJ2-1; D perhaps matches TRBD1 (5 bases). Germline-derived CDR1 and CDR2 are SQVTM and ANQGSEA. The CDR3 consists of 11 residues. Trimming removed 8 bases from V and 5 bases from J, with 10 bases in between. The CDR3 reads CSYDSHNEQFF. The CDR3 DNA is TGCAGCTACGACAGCCACAATGAGCAGTTCTTC.

Here the CDR3 reads CASSLAGAEGVGYTF. The CDR3 bases are TGTGCCAGCAGCTTGGCAGGGGCTGAAGGAGTTGGCTACACCTTC. This chain links TRBV5-4 with TRBJ1-2, with D perhaps TRBD1 (6 bases). The CDR3 length is 15 residues. The germline gives CDR1 SGHNT, CDR2 YYREEE (reference sequence). V was trimmed by 0 bases and J by 7 bases, leaving 16 bases between them.

This clonotype was seen at least ten times. This chain joins TRBV29-1 and TRBJ1-2; D might be TRBD1 (6 bases). The ends were cut back, 7 bases at V and 1 base at J, with 13 bases in the middle. Germline CDR1 is SQVTM and CDR2 is ANQGSEA. CDR3 length: 13 residues. As DNA, the CDR3 is TGCAGCGGAGGGGGAGGCAGTAACTATGGCTACACCTTC. Residues: CSGGGGSNYGYTF.

This clonotype was picked up a small number of times. In DNA, the CDR3 is TGTGCCAGCAGCGTGACGGGACTAGCGAGATCCGGGGAGCTGTTTTTT. This sequence encodes CASSVTGLARSGELFF. V and J are TRBV5-4 and TRBJ2-2, with TRBD2 matching 10 bases. Per the germline V gene, CDR1 is SGHNT and CDR2 is YYREEE (reference sequence). CDR3 size: 16 residues. The ends lost 4 bases at V and 6 bases at J; junction bases unmatched: 9. Drawing the rest from reference TRBV5-4 and TRBJ2-2, the complete variable domain is ETGVTQSPTHLIKTRGQQVTLRCSSQSGHNTVSWYQQALGQGPQFIFQYYREEENGRGNFPPRFSGLQFPNYSSELNVNALELDDSALYLCASSVTGLARSGELFFGEGSRLTVL.

There are a few counts of this clonotype. The CDR3 protein is CASSYAEIRDTQYF. The CDR3 coding sequence is TGTGCCAGCAGTTACGCCGAGATCAGGGATACGCAGTATTTT. The gene calls are TRBV6-6 and TRBJ2-3, with no clear D. This CDR3 has 14 residues. V lost 2 bases and J lost 6, with 12 bases in between. Germline CDR1 MNHNY, CDR2 SVGAGI (reference sequence).

Many counts were recorded for this clonotype. The gene calls are TRBV29-1 and TRBJ2-7, with D perhaps TRBD2 (6 bases). The CDR3 totals 14 residues. Germline assignment: CDR1 SQVTM and CDR2 ANQGSEA. Trimming stripped 1 base from V and 4 bases from J, with 14 bases between. CDR3 sequence reads: CSVEAEGNRYEQYF. In DNA, the CDR3 is TGCAGCGTTGAAGCGGAGGGGAATCGATACGAGCAGTACTTC.

At least ten counts were recorded for this clonotype. The chain has TRBV7-2 and TRBJ2-6, with a tentative D call TRBD2 (6 bases). The V end lost 2 bases, the J end lost 0 bases, and 17 bases lay between the germline ends. The germline V gene encodes CDR1 SGHTA and CDR2 FQGNSA. The CDR3 runs to 19 residues. CDR3 bases: TGTGCCAGCAGCTTAAAATTCGGGACTGCAAACTCTGGGGCCAACGTCCTGACTTTC. Translated: CASSLKFGTANSGANVLTF.

This clonotype was found a few times. The CDR3 region has the DNA TGCGCCAGCAGCTCCGGGGACAGGGACAATCAGCCCCAGCATTTT. Translation: CASSSGDRDNQPQHF. The rearrangement links TRBV5-1 to TRBJ1-5, with TRBD1 matching over 9 bases. CDR3 length: 15 amino acids. Germline lookup yields CDR1 SGHRS and CDR2 YFSETQ. The J segment lost 3 bases and the V segment lost 3 bases, leaving 4 bases of the junction unmatched.

This clonotype was counted at least ten times. The chain has TRBV6-5 and TRBJ2-5, with TRBD1 matching 8 bases. Germline V gene data show CDR1 as MNHEY and CDR2 as SVGAGI. V lost 2 bases, J lost 1 base, and 12 bases stayed unmatched. This CDR3 spans 18 amino acids. The CDR3 sequence is CASSYGVRDRSLQETQYF. CDR3 coding DNA: TGTGCCAGCAGTTACGGAGTACGGGACAGGTCTCTCCAAGAGACCCAGTACTTC.

Many counts were recorded for this clonotype. The chain uses TRBV10-3 and TRBJ2-3, with 13 bases that match TRBD2. From germline, CDR1 is ENHRY and CDR2 SYGVKD. This CDR3 is 15 amino acids long. Germline trimming cut 4 bases from V and 6 bases from J; bases unmatched to any gene: 4. The CDR3 DNA sequence: TGTGCCATCAGTGTCCAGGGACTAGCGGGGGATACGCAGTATTTT. The encoded protein is CAISVQGLAGDTQYF.

This clonotype turned up a few times. The chain couples TRBV6-6 to TRBJ1-5, with 7 positions matching TRBD1. Germline loops: CDR1 MNHNY, CDR2 SVGAGI (reference sequence). With 6 bases clipped from V and 4 bases from J, the junction kept 6 bases outside the gene matches. This CDR3 region has 14 residues. For the CDR3, the DNA is TGTGCCAGCAGAATGACAGGGACTAATCAGCCCCAGCATTTT. It is translated as CASRMTGTNQPQHF.

This clonotype was recorded a few times. The rearrangement joins TRBV29-1 to TRBJ2-3, with 7 bases fitting TRBD1. Germline trimming cut 5 bases from V and 2 bases from J; bases unmatched to any gene: 16. The CDR3 sequence is 17 residues long. Germline CDR1 reads SQVTM; CDR2 reads ANQGSEA. As DNA, the CDR3 is TGCAGCGTTCTAAGGGGGCAGGCCCTTTCCTTCACAGATACGCAGTATTTT. This encodes CSVLRGQALSFTDTQYF.

This clonotype was counted between two and nine times. The chain links TRBV27 to TRBJ1-5, with 9 bases matching TRBD1. V shed 6 bases and J 2 bases; nucleotides not matched to a gene: 14. The CDR3 consists of 18 residues. Germline V gene sequence: CDR1 MNHEY, CDR2 SMNVEV (reference sequence). CDR3 sequence reads: CASSQNPTGGRGNQPQHF. DNA for the CDR3: TGTGCCAGCAGCCAGAACCCAACAGGGGGCAGAGGCAATCAGCCCCAGCATTTT.

This clonotype has a handful of counts. This chain joins TRBV5-6 and TRBJ1-2; 10 bases match TRBD1. Looked up from germline, CDR1 is SGHDT and CDR2 is YYEEEE. V gave up 4 bases and J gave up 3 bases; unmatched junction bases: 6. CDR3 length: 15 amino acids. DNA for the CDR3: TGTGCCAGCAGCATCGGACAGGGGGATCACTATGGCTACACCTTC. Translating it yields CASSIGQGDHYGYTF.

This clonotype was found a few times. The chain employs TRBV18 and TRBJ2-1; 9 bases match TRBD2. Germline trimming cut 1 base from V and 2 bases from J; bases unmatched to any gene: 6. Germline values: CDR1 KGHSH, CDR2 LQKENI. The CDR3 has 17 amino acids. CDR3 region: CASSPRNAGGPYNEQFF. CDR3 in DNA: TGTGCCAGCTCACCACGGAATGCGGGGGGGCCCTACAATGAGCAGTTCTTC. Full variable domain (rest looked up from reference TRBV18 and TRBJ2-1): NAGVMQNPRHLVRRRGQEARLRCSPMKGHSHVYWYRQLPEEGLKFMVYLQKENIIDESGMPKERFSAEFPKEGPSILRIQQVVRGDSAAYFCASSPRNAGGPYNEQFFGPGTRLTVL.